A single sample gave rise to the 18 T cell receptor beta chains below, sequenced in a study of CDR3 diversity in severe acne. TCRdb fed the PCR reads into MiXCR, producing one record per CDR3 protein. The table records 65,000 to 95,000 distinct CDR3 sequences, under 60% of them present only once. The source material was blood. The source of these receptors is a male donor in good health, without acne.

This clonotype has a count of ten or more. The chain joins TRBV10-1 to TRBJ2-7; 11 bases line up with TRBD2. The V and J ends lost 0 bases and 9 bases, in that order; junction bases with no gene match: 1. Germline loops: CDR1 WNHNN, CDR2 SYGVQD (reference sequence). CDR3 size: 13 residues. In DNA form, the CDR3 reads TGCGCCAGCAGTGAGTCACTAGCGGGAGCGCAGTACTTC. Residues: CASSESLAGAQYF.

The CDR3 reads CASSVGGPPETQYF. The CDR3 DNA is TGTGCCAGCAGCGTAGGAGGTCCCCCAGAGACCCAGTACTTC. The gene calls are TRBV9 and TRBJ2-5; D is ambiguous. V was clipped by 0 bases and J by 4 bases, with 10 bases between them. Germline CDR1 SGDLS, CDR2 YYNGEE. This CDR3 comprises 14 residues.

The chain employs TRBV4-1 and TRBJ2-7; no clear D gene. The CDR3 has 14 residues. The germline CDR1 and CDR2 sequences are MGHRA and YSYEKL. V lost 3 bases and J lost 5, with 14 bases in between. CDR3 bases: TGCGCCAGCAGCCACCCCCCGAGTACTAACGAGCAGTACTTC. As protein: CASSHPPSTNEQYF.

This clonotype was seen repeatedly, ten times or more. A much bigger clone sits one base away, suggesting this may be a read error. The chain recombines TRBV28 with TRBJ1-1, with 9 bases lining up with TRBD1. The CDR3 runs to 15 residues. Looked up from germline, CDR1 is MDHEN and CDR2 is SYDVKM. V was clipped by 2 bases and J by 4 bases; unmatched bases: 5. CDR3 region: CASSLTRTGATEAFF. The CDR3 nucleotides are TGTGCCAGCAGTTTAACCCGGACAGGGGCCACTGAAGCTTTCTTT.

This CDR3 is CASRSIIRDEQYF. In nucleotides, the CDR3 is TGTGCCAGCAGGTCAATCATCAGGGACGAGCAGTACTTC. The chain has TRBV27 and TRBJ2-7; a possible D gene is TRBD1 (5 bases). Germline V gives CDR1 MNHEY, CDR2 SMNVEV (reference sequence). Trimming stripped 6 bases from V and 5 bases from J, with 14 bases between. The length of the CDR3 is 13 residues.

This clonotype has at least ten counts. CDR3 DNA sequence: TGTGCCAGCAGTGCTACAGCAACCGGGGACACTGAAGCTTTCTTT. It codes for CASSATATGDTEAFF. V usage is TRBV25-1 and J usage is TRBJ1-1; D gene uncertain. The CDR3 spans 15 residues. From germline, CDR1 is MGHDK and CDR2 SYGVNS. The V gene lost 4 bases and the J gene lost 3 bases, with 15 bases spanning the gap.

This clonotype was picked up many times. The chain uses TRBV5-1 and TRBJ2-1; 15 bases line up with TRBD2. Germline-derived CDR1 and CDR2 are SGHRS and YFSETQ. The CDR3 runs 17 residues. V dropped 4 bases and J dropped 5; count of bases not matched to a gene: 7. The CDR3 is CASSAGLAGGGNNEQFF. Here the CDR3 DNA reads TGCGCCAGCAGCGCGGGACTAGCGGGAGGAGGAAACAATGAGCAGTTCTTC.

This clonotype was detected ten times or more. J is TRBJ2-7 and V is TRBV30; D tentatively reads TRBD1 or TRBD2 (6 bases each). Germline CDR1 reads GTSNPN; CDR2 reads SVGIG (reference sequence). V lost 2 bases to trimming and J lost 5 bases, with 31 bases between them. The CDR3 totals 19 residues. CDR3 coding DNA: TGTGCCTGGAGTCCGGCGTCCGATCGGGGGCTTCCTTGGGGTAACGAGCAGTACTTC. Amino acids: CAWSPASDRGLPWGNEQYF.

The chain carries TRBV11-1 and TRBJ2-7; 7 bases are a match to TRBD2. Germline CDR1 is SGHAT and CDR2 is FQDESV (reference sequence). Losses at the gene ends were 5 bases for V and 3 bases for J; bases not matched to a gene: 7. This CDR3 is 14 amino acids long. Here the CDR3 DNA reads TGTGCCAGCAGCCTACTAGCGAGGGACTACGAGCAGTACTTC. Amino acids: CASSLLARDYEQYF.

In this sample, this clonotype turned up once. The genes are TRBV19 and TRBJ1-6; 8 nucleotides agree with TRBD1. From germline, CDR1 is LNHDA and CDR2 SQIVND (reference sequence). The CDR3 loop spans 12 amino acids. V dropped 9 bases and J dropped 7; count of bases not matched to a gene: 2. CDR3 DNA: TGTGCCAGAGGGACAGGCAATTCACCCCTCCACTTT. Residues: CARGTGNSPLHF. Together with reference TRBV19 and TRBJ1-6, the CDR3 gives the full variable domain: DGGITQSPKYLFRKEGQNVTLSCEQNLNHDAMYWYRQDPGQGLRLIYYSQIVNDFQKGDIAEGYSVSREKKESFPLTVTSAQKNPTAFYLCARGTGNSPLHFGNGTRLTVT.

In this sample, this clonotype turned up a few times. The CDR3 coding sequence is TGTGCCATCAGTGGGGGACAGCAAGAGACCCAGTACTTC. It translates to CAISGGQQETQYF. The V and J genes are TRBV10-3 and TRBJ2-5, with TRBD1 matching 7 bases. The CDR3 has 13 residues. V lost 4 bases and J lost 2; bases outside the gene matches: 1. Per germline, CDR1 ENHRY and CDR2 SYGVKD.

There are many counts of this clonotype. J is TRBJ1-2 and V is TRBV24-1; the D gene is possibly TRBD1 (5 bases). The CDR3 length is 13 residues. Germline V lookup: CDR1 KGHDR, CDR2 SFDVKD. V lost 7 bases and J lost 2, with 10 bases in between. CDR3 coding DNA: TGTGCCACCAGCGCGGGACTGAACTATGGCTACACCTTC. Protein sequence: CATSAGLNYGYTF.

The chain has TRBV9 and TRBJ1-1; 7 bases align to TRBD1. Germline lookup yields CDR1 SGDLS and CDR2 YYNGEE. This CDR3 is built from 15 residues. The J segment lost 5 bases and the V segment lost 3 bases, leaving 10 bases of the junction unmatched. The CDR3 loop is CASSAQKKDRTEAFF. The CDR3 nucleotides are TGTGCCAGCAGCGCGCAAAAGAAGGACAGGACTGAAGCTTTCTTT.

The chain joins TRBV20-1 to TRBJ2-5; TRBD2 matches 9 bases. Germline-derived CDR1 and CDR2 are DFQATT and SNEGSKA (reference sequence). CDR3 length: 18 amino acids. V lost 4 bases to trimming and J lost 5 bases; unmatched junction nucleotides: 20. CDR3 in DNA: TGCAGTGCTAAGGCGGGAGGGCCAGTGGTCGACACCGGGGAGACCCAGTACTTC. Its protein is CSAKAGGPVVDTGETQYF.

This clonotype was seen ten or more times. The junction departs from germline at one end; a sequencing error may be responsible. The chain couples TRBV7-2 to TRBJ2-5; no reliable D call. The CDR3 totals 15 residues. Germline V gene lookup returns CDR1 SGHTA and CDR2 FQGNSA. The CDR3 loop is CASSLYRTEQETRYF. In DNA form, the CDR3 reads TGTGCCAGCAGCTTATATCGGACGGAGCAAGAGACCCGGTACTTC.

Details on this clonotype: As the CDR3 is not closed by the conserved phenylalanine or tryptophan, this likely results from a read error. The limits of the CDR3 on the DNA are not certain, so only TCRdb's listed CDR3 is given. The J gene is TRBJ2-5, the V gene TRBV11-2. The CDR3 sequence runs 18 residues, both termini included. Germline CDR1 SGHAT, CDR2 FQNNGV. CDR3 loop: CASSPTGRIANYGYTFGS.

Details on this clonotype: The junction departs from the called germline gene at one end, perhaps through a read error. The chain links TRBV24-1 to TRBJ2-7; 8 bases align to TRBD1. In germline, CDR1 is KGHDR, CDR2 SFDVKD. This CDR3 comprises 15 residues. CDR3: CASSLKDRATYEQYF. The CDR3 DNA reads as TGTGCCAGCAGTTTAAAGGACAGGGCTACCTACGAGCAGTACTTC.

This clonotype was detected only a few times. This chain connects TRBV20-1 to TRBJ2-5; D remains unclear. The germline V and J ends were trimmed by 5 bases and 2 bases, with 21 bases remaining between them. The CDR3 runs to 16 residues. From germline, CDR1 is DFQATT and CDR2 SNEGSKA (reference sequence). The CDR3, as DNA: TGCAGTGCTTCTTCTGGGGTGGTAGGGTGGCAAGAGACCCAGTACTTC. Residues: CSASSGVVGWQETQYF.